The 30 T cell receptor beta chains given below trace back to one sample, sequenced in a study of T cell changes during pregnancy in multiple sclerosis. Data came from immunoSEQ multiplex PCR; TCRdb stores just in-frame clones and leaves some out. The sample has some 57,000 clones; 91% are singletons. Sequenced material: CD4+ T cells from peripheral blood mononuclear cells, taken after pregnancy. Receptor source: a female donor in good health, enrolled as a control in a pregnancy study.

This clone appeared a few times. This chain uses TRBV9 with TRBJ2-2; the match to TRBD1 covers 8 bases. CDR3 length: 16 residues. V shed 3 bases and J 5 bases; nucleotides not matched to a gene: 9. The germline V gene encodes CDR1 SGDLS and CDR2 YYNGEE. Here the CDR3 reads CASSAWTGQGTGELFF. The CDR3 DNA reads TGTGCCAGCAGCGCGTGGACAGGGCAAGGGACCGGGGAGCTGTTTTTT.

V and J are TRBV6-5 and TRBJ2-3; TRBD1 is a possible D gene (6 bases). V was trimmed by 2 bases and J by 3 bases, leaving 15 bases between them. Germline values: CDR1 MNHEY, CDR2 SVGAGI. The CDR3 is made up of 16 amino acids. The CDR3 coding sequence is TGTGCCAGCAGTTACGCAGGGGCGAAGGGGACAGATACGCAGTATTTT. Protein: CASSYAGAKGTDTQYF.

V gene TRBV19 combines with J gene TRBJ2-7; D is unclear. Germline lookup yields CDR1 LNHDA and CDR2 SQIVND (reference sequence). The CDR3 runs to 15 residues. V was pared by 4 bases and J by 3 bases, with 16 bases between. The CDR3 loop reads CASSNLGASVYEQYF. As DNA, the CDR3 is TGTGCCAGTAGTAACCTCGGAGCATCGGTCTACGAGCAGTACTTC. Using reference TRBV19 and TRBJ2-7 for the parts outside the CDR3, the full variable domain is DGGITQSPKYLFRKEGQNVTLSCEQNLNHDAMYWYRQDPGQGLRLIYYSQIVNDFQKGDIAEGYSVSREKKESFPLTVTSAQKNPTAFYLCASSNLGASVYEQYFGPGTRLTVT.

The chain carries TRBV6-5 and TRBJ1-5, with 9 positions matching TRBD1. The CDR3 has 15 amino acids. The germline V gene encodes CDR1 MNHEY and CDR2 SVGAGI. The trim removed 4 bases at V and 1 base at J, leaving 2 bases unmatched. The CDR3 coding sequence is TGTGCCAGCAGTTCGGACAGGGGAAGCAATCAGCCCCAGCATTTT. It yields the protein CASSSDRGSNQPQHF.

The chain employs TRBV2 and TRBJ2-1, with 10 bases that match TRBD2. Germline assignment: CDR1 SNHLY and CDR2 FYNNEI. The length of the CDR3 is 13 residues. Trimming removed 7 bases from V and 5 bases from J; junction bases left unmatched: 2. CDR3 sequence: CASTSGGNNEQFF. For the CDR3, the DNA is TGTGCCAGCACTAGCGGGGGAAACAATGAGCAGTTCTTC. Full variable domain (rest looked up from reference TRBV2 and TRBJ2-1): EPEVTQTPSHQVTQMGQEVILRCVPISNHLYFYWYRQILGQKVEFLVSFYNNEISEKSEIFDDQFSVERPDGSNFTLKIRSTKLEDSAMYFCASTSGGNNEQFFGPGTRLTVL.

V and J are TRBV19 and TRBJ2-7; 9 bases are shared with TRBD2. The CDR3 runs 15 residues. Germline V gene data show CDR1 as LNHDA and CDR2 as SQIVND (reference sequence). Trimming at V came to 6 bases and at J to 6 bases, leaving 12 bases not matched to a gene. The CDR3 sequence: CASRNLAGPSGEQYF. In nucleotides, the CDR3 is TGTGCCAGTAGAAACCTAGCGGGGCCCAGTGGCGAGCAGTACTTC.

The chain has TRBV5-6 and TRBJ1-6; D gene uncertain. The length of the CDR3 is 14 residues. Deletions cut 2 bases from V and 3 bases from J, with 6 bases between. The V gene's germline CDR1 is SGHDT and CDR2 YYEEEE. The CDR3 sequence: CASSLGLYNSPLHF. CDR3 in DNA: TGTGCCAGCAGCTTAGGACTCTATAATTCACCCCTCCACTTT.

The chain combines TRBV25-1 with TRBJ1-6, with TRBD1 matching 7 bases. The J segment lost 0 bases and the V segment lost 6 bases, leaving 11 bases of the junction unmatched. The CDR3 is made up of 18 amino acids. The germline CDR1 and CDR2 sequences are MGHDK and SYGVNS. The CDR3 spells CASRRDRLLSSYNSPLHF. The CDR3 DNA sequence: TGTGCCAGCAGAAGGGACAGACTTTTAAGCTCCTATAATTCACCCCTCCACTTT.

The rearrangement joins TRBV11-3 to TRBJ2-3; TRBD2 matches at 8 bases. The V gene's germline CDR1 is SGHNT and CDR2 YENEEA. The CDR3 sequence is 17 residues long. Trimming at V came to 0 bases and at J to 1 base, leaving 6 bases not matched to a gene. For the CDR3, the DNA is TGTGCCAGCAGCTTAGATCTCCAGCGGGGGCGCACAGATACGCAGTATTTT. This gives the protein CASSLDLQRGRTDTQYF.

The CDR3 bases are TGCGCCAGCAGCTTCTCCGGGACAGGGGGGTTCACTGAAGCTTTCTTT. Translating gives CASSFSGTGGFTEAFF. This rearrangement joins TRBV5-1 to TRBJ1-1; 11 bases agree with TRBD1. The V gene's germline CDR1 is SGHRS and CDR2 YFSETQ. V lost 2 bases to trimming and J lost 4 bases; unmatched junction nucleotides: 7. CDR3 length: 16 residues.

The chain links TRBV4-1 to TRBJ2-3, with 8 bases matching TRBD2. The junction had 10 bases not matched to a gene; V was cut back by 1 base and J by 1 base. This CDR3 is built from 18 residues. The germline gives CDR1 MGHRA, CDR2 YSYEKL. CDR3 amino acids: CASSQGIIRGGGTDTQYF. The CDR3 nucleotides are TGCGCCAGCAGCCAAGGGATAATCCGGGGGGGAGGCACAGATACGCAGTATTTT.

The V and J genes are TRBV10-3 and TRBJ2-1; 8 positions agree with TRBD1. The V gene's germline CDR1 is ENHRY and CDR2 SYGVKD. The CDR3 is 15 amino acids. V trimming: 3 bases; J trimming: 5 bases; junction bases outside the gene matches: 6. The CDR3 here is CAISEKDRVNNEQFF. CDR3 DNA: TGTGCCATCAGTGAAAAGGACAGGGTAAACAATGAGCAGTTCTTC.

The J gene is TRBJ2-5, the V gene TRBV6-1, with TRBD2 matching over 12 bases. The CDR3 loop spans 15 amino acids. CDR1 and CDR2 (germline): MNHNS, SASEGT. The V and J ends lost 7 bases and 2 bases, in that order; junction bases with no gene match: 5. CDR3 amino acids: CASKPLAGGQETQYF. The CDR3 coding sequence is TGTGCCAGCAAGCCTCTAGCGGGGGGGCAAGAGACCCAGTACTTC.

The rearrangement uses TRBV7-2 and TRBJ1-2; the match to TRBD1 covers 11 bases. CDR1 SGHTA and CDR2 FQGNSA come from the germline V gene. The V and J ends lost 6 bases and 7 bases, in that order; junction bases with no gene match: 4. The CDR3 is made up of 13 amino acids. The CDR3: CASSPDRGLGYTF. The CDR3 nucleotides are TGTGCCAGCAGTCCGGACAGGGGGCTTGGCTACACCTTC.

The chain combines TRBV7-9 with TRBJ2-3; TRBD1 aligns across 8 bases. This CDR3 has 13 residues. V shed 6 bases and J 4 bases; nucleotides not matched to a gene: 3. The V gene's germline CDR1 is SEHNR and CDR2 FQNEAQ (reference sequence). The chain's CDR3 is CASRPTGADTQYF. CDR3 DNA: TGTGCCAGCAGGCCGACAGGGGCAGATACGCAGTATTTT.

J is TRBJ1-5 and V is TRBV19; maybe TRBD1 (5 bases). Germline V gives CDR1 LNHDA, CDR2 SQIVND (reference sequence). The CDR3 has 13 amino acids. With 3 bases removed from V and 4 bases from J, the gap between germline ends came to 7 bases. The CDR3 spells CASSMNRNQPQHF. The CDR3 DNA reads TGTGCCAGTAGTATGAACAGGAATCAGCCCCAGCATTTT.

This chain joins TRBV7-2 and TRBJ1-5; D remains ambiguous. V was cut by 3 bases and J by 5 bases, with 11 bases left in between. The germline gives CDR1 SGHTA, CDR2 FQGNSA. The CDR3 totals 14 residues. CDR3 sequence: CASSLIGRDQPQHF. In DNA form, the CDR3 reads TGTGCCAGCAGCTTGATCGGCCGGGATCAGCCCCAGCATTTT.

V and J are TRBV2 and TRBJ1-2; tentatively, D is TRBD1 (6 bases). This CDR3 comprises 15 residues. Between the trimmed V and J ends, which lost 1 base and 2 bases, there was a span of 11 bases. Germline CDR1 and CDR2: SNHLY and FYNNEI. The CDR3 bases are TGTGCCAGCAGTGAAGGGGGGGGCTGGAACTATGGCTACACCTTC. This encodes CASSEGGGWNYGYTF.

The V and J genes are TRBV2 and TRBJ2-7; TRBD1 aligns across 9 bases. V lost 8 bases and J lost 4; bases outside the gene matches: 9. Germline V gene data show CDR1 as SNHLY and CDR2 as FYNNEI. The CDR3 loop spans 14 amino acids. For the CDR3, the DNA is TGTGCCAGCGGGACAGGGCAGTTGAATTACGAGCAGTACTTC. Translation: CASGTGQLNYEQYF.

The CDR3 reads CASSVRQQETQYF. The CDR3 coding sequence is TGTGCCAGCAGTGTCAGACAACAAGAGACCCAGTACTTC. The genes are TRBV2 and TRBJ2-5; D is unresolved. CDR3 length: 13 residues. V gave up 4 bases and J gave up 2 bases, with 8 bases separating them. Germline CDR1 reads SNHLY; CDR2 reads FYNNEI.

The gene calls are TRBV4-1 and TRBJ1-5; perhaps TRBD1 as D (5 bases). The CDR3 spans 17 residues. The ends were cut back, 3 bases at V and 5 bases at J, with 20 bases in the middle. Looked up from germline, CDR1 is MGHRA and CDR2 is YSYEKL. In DNA form, the CDR3 reads TGCGCCAGCAGCCATCTACAGGCCCCTGGTATCCATCAGCCCCAGCATTTT. This gives the protein CASSHLQAPGIHQPQHF.

Only a few counts were recorded for this clone. As DNA, the CDR3 is TGTGCCAGCAGCGTAATAGCGGGGGGCCAAGAGACCCAGTACTTC. Its translation: CASSVIAGGQETQYF. The J gene is TRBJ2-5, the V gene TRBV9; the match to TRBD2 covers 10 bases. CDR3 length equals 15 residues. In germline, CDR1 is SGDLS, CDR2 YYNGEE. V lost 1 base and J lost 1; bases outside the gene matches: 1.

The J gene is TRBJ2-7, the V gene TRBV6-5, with D possibly being TRBD1 (5 bases). Between the trimmed V and J ends, which lost 5 bases and 6 bases, there was a span of 8 bases. Per germline, CDR1 MNHEY and CDR2 SVGAGI. The CDR3 sequence is 11 residues long. This chain's CDR3 is CASSRQCEQYF. CDR3 sequence (DNA): TGTGCCAGCAGTCGACAGTGCGAGCAGTACTTC.

This chain joins TRBV6-4 and TRBJ2-1; 12 bases align to TRBD2. Germline CDR1 reads MRHNA; CDR2 reads SNTAGT. J gave up 4 bases and V 6 bases, and 4 bases lay outside the gene matches. The CDR3 covers 15 residues. CDR3 in amino acids: CASSPLAGGYNEQFF. CDR3 coding DNA: TGTGCCAGCAGCCCACTAGCGGGGGGATACAATGAGCAGTTCTTC.

The chain links TRBV11-3 to TRBJ1-1; possible D gene TRBD1, 5 bases. The CDR3 is 15 amino acids. The germline V and J ends were trimmed by 5 bases and 1 base, with 14 bases remaining between them. CDR1 and CDR2 (germline): SGHNT, YENEEA. This chain's CDR3 is CASSTSGQGNTEAFF. The CDR3 nucleotides are TGTGCCAGCAGCACATCTGGGCAGGGGAACACTGAAGCTTTCTTT.

In its sample, this clone was seen a few times. The gene calls are TRBV5-1 and TRBJ1-1; 7 nucleotides line up with TRBD1. V lost 1 base, J lost 5 bases, and 8 bases stayed unmatched. There are 15 residues in the CDR3. Per germline, CDR1 SGHRS and CDR2 YFSETQ. The CDR3 nucleotides read TGCGCCAGCAGCTTGATTGAAGGGGGCGGAACTGAAGCTTTCTTT. Translated: CASSLIEGGGTEAFF.

In this sample, this clone turned up once. V is TRBV6-5 and J is TRBJ2-5; maybe TRBD2 (5 bases). CDR3 length: 13 residues. V was clipped by 4 bases and J by 5 bases, with 11 bases between them. The germline gives CDR1 MNHEY, CDR2 SVGAGI. The CDR3 nucleotides are TGTGCCAGCAGTTTTAACAGAGGGGAGACCCAGTACTTC. Protein sequence: CASSFNRGETQYF.

The chain couples TRBV5-5 to TRBJ2-6, with D unresolved. CDR1 is SGHKS, CDR2 YYEKEE, per germline (reference sequence). The CDR3 is made up of 15 amino acids. V dropped 0 bases and J dropped 0 bases, with 4 bases sitting between them. CDR3 in amino acids: CASSLAGSGANVLTF. CDR3 nucleotide sequence: TGTGCCAGCAGCTTGGCGGGCTCTGGGGCCAACGTCCTGACTTTC.

The chain uses TRBV7-6 and TRBJ2-7; TRBD1 matches 10 bases. There are 16 residues in the CDR3. Germline CDR1 and CDR2: SGHVS and FNYEAQ. Losses at the gene ends were 5 bases for V and 3 bases for J; bases not matched to a gene: 10. The CDR3 loop reads CASSPQGQGIIYEQYF. The DNA for the CDR3 is TGTGCCAGCAGCCCACAGGGACAGGGGATTATCTACGAGCAGTACTTC.

V usage is TRBV6-1 and J usage is TRBJ1-3; 7 nucleotides line up with TRBD1. Germline assignment: CDR1 MNHNS and CDR2 SASEGT. CDR3 size: 16 residues. J gave up 0 bases and V 1 base, and 3 bases lay outside the gene matches. The CDR3 reads CASSEGTGNSGNTIYF. The CDR3 coding sequence is TGTGCCAGCAGTGAAGGGACAGGCAACTCTGGAAACACCATATATTTT.